The TCR beta chain described here comes from a study of vaccination and CD4 T cells after COVID-19 (dated 2022 in TCRdb). Concerning the study at large: Every convalescent patient had a positive nasal swab PCR test for SARS-CoV-2, with mild disease in nine or ten patients and severe disease in one. As controls, cultures received a CEFX viral epitope pool (the positive control), an HIV-1 Nef peptide pool (the negative control), or no peptide at all. Participants got two doses of the Pfizer-BioNTech BNT162b2 vaccine (n=8) or two doses of the Moderna mRNA-1273 vaccine (n=2). The cultures were stimulated with overlapping spike peptide pools from SARS-CoV-2 and from the common cold coronaviruses HCoV-NL63, HCoV-OC43 and HCoV-229E. Post-vaccine blood samples were taken a median of around 77 days after the second vaccine dose, with a range of 14 to 241 days. In approximately eleven COVID-19 convalescent patients and a few infection-naive healthy vaccine recipients, the spike-specific CD4+ TCR repertoire before mRNA vaccination was compared with the repertoire after mRNA vaccination. The convalescent cohort comprised six males and four females, including two Hispanic individuals, seven Caucasians, two Asians and one multiracial person. Post-COVID blood samples were collected from convalescent patients a median of around 100 days after diagnosis, with a range of about 30 to 180 days.

The CDR3 measures 14 amino acids from cysteine to phenylalanine. CDR3 DNA only is kept here, 42 bases in frame from base 1. Taken from the germline V gene, the CDR1 and CDR2 loops are SGHVS and FQNEAQ. V is reduced by 4 bases and J by 4 bases, leaving a spacing of 13 bases between them. Broader findings and caveats from the paper: Among convalescent patients, a median about 90% of the SARS-CoV-2-reactive clones seen after vaccination appeared only after vaccination, which suggests priming specific to the vaccine. An increase in the median number of SARS-CoV-2-reactive clonotypes from 21 after infection to 35 to 40 after vaccination was observed, but the change was not found to be significant. Nearly all vaccine-specific clones in convalescent patients (304 of 307) were mono-reactive for SARS-CoV-2 spike rather than cross-reactive with common cold coronaviruses. Only a relatively small number of convalescent patients were included in the study, and early timepoints following natural infection were not analyzed.

Libraries were made using PCR. At the Johns Hopkins FTIC core, DNA from the cultured CD4+ T cells underwent TCR sequencing with the Oncomine TCR Beta short-read assay. The QIAamp micro DNA kit was used to extract genomic DNA from the cultured CD4+ T cells. Oncomine TCR Beta libraries made from cultured CD4+ T cells were pooled using unique dual indexes and sequenced on an Illumina iSeq 100. In the paper's pipeline: Non-productive sequences were removed, and CDR3s that did not start with C, did not end with F or W, or were shorter than 7 amino acids were discarded. Antigen-specific clonotypes were identified with the MANAFEST web application by comparing peptide-stimulated wells with reference and other culture wells. An FDR below 0.05, an odds ratio above 5, and a productive frequency above 0.1% in at least two of three replicate wells were required for clones to be considered positive. Cross-reactive clonotypes were defined as significantly expanded in both SARS-CoV-2 spike wells and at least one common cold coronavirus spike condition. CDR3 homology was assessed with Levenshtein distances (stringdist) and unrooted phylogenetic trees (ape) in R version 3.6.1. TCRdb reanalyzed the raw reads on its own, using fastp at Q25 for trimming and MiXCR for clone calling, and kept in-frame beta chains. Each record represents a unique CDR3 protein, reported with the most common genes and DNA among its rows. The V and J calls here are based on TCRdb, not the publication. Present in this sample are around 13,000 distinct CDR3 sequences, about 50% of which were seen just once. Of the sample, roughly 8% falls within the top ten clones.

This clonotype turned up a few times. The specificity of this receptor is unknown. No base quality information exists; no much larger clone differs at one position. The sample's treatment or condition label, decoded: roughly ten-day PBMC culture with coronavirus spike peptide pools or control peptides (ViraFEST assay). The study used the ViraFEST assay, which expanded antigen-specific T cells with peptide pools and then identified expanded clonotypes by TCR sequencing. Positive SARS-CoV-2 PCR tests in the convalescent patients dated from March to December 2020, before Alpha, Beta and Delta variants emerged in the United States. Over 1.5 million PBMCs per well were cultured in IMDM with approximately 5.5% human AB serum and approximately 10 IU/ml IL-2, plus 10 ug/ml peptide pools. On days 3 and 7, half of the culture medium was replaced with fresh IL-2-containing medium. After approximately 11 days of culture, CD4+ T cells were isolated by negative selection with the EasySep CD4+ T cell isolation kit. PBMCs were separated from whole blood using Ficoll-Paque Plus gradient centrifugation and then either used fresh or cryopreserved at -140C. Culture conditions were generally each tested in triplicate wells.

The sample in question was CD4+ T cells from blood, cultured in vitro, obtained before SARS-CoV-2 vaccination. The V and J segments used are TRBV7-8 and TRBJ1-2, with TRBD1 tentatively as D gene (6 bases match). The sequence was obtained from a human donor who had recovered from COVID-19. The CDR3 amino acid sequence is: CASSSGTPGYGYTF. The nucleotide sequence is given as TGTGCCAGCAGCTCAGGGACACCGGGCTATGGCTACACCTTC.